This is a list of T cell receptor beta chains from one sample in a study of blood T cell repertoires in COVID-19. Some clones are missing from TCRdb's copy, which holds only in-frame ones; the method was immunoSEQ multiplex PCR. The repertoire holds over 75,000 clones, 80% seen once, with about a tenth in the top ten. The sequencing input was peripheral blood. These receptors were taken from a woman aged 65 to 85 with acute or convalescent COVID-19. Both conserved end residues are part of each CDR3. The D gene is left open where the match is weak. Some rows have no size entry. The others give once, few or many, or a class for an expanded clone.

v_gene	j_gene	abundance	d_gene	CDR3nt	CDR3aa
TRBV6-2/TRBV6-3	TRBJ2-6	NA	NA	TGTGCCAGCAGTTTCGAATTCGGTGGGGCCAACGTCCTGACTTTC	CASSFEFGGANVLTF
TRBV27	TRBJ2-2	NA	NA	TGTGCCAGCAGTTTTTATGGACTCCCGAACACCGGGGAGCTGTTTTTT	CASSFYGLPNTGELFF
TRBV3-1/TRBV3-2	TRBJ1-5	NA	TRBD1	TGTGCCAGCAGCCTGGGACAGGGTAGGCATCAGCCCCAGCATTTT	CASSLGQGRHQPQHF
TRBV3-1/TRBV3-2	TRBJ1-3	NA	NA	TGTGCCAGCAGCCAGGGGCCTGGAAACACCATATATTTT	CASSQGPGNTIYF
TRBV10-3	TRBJ1-6	NA	NA	TGTGCCATCAGTGAGCTCCCCGGGGGGGGCTCCTATAATTCACCCCTCCACTTT	CAISELPGGGSYNSPLHF
TRBV3-1/TRBV3-2	TRBJ2-5	NA	TRBD2	TGTGCCAGCAGCCAGAGACTACTAGCGCCTAAGGGGTGGCAAGAGACCCAGTACTTC	CASSQRLLAPKGWQETQYF
TRBV12-3/TRBV12-4	TRBJ2-1	NA	TRBD1	TGTGCCAGCCGACAGGGGATACACAATGAGCAGTTCTTC	CASRQGIHNEQFF
TRBV3-1/TRBV3-2	TRBJ2-1	NA	NA	TGTGCCAGCAGCCAATTTAGCTACAATGAGCAGTTCTTC	CASSQFSYNEQFF
TRBV5-1	TRBJ2-5	NA	TRBD1	TGCGCCAGCAGCTTCCAGGGGGCGGACCAAGAGACCCAGTACTTC	CASSFQGADQETQYF
TRBV30	TRBJ1-2	NA	NA	TGTGCCTGGAGTGTAAACCGCGGCTATGGCTACACCTTC	CAWSVNRGYGYTF
TRBV28	TRBJ1-4	NA	NA	TGTGCCAGCAGTTTGCGGGCAGGGAGGGAAAAACTGTTTTTT	CASSLRAGREKLFF
TRBV10-3	TRBJ1-2	once	TRBD1	TGTGCCATCAGTCCAGGGGGGACCCAAGTGAATGGCTACACCTTC	CAISPGGTQVNGYTF
TRBV6-2/TRBV6-3	TRBJ2-2	NA	TRBD2	TGTGCCAGCAGCCACAATTTTGGACTAGTAGGGGAGCTGTTTTTT	CASSHNFGLVGELFF
TRBV5-6	TRBJ1-3	few	NA	TGTGCCAGCAGCTTGGGGCCGTACTCTGGAAACACCATATATTTT	CASSLGPYSGNTIYF
TRBV7-2	TRBJ1-5	NA	TRBD1	TGTGCCAGCAGCACCAGACAGGGGGCCGGGGGCAATCAGCCCCAGCATTTT	CASSTRQGAGGNQPQHF
TRBV5-4	TRBJ2-4	NA	TRBD2	TGTGCCAGCAGCTCTGGACTAGCGAAAAACATTCAGTACTTC	CASSSGLAKNIQYF
TRBV28	TRBJ2-1	NA	TRBD1	TGTGCCAGCAGTTTATGGGGACAGTACAATGAGCAGTTCTTC	CASSLWGQYNEQFF
TRBV7-8	TRBJ1-6	few	TRBD1	TGTGCCAGCAGCTGGGACAGGGTCTCCTATAATTCACCCCTCCACTTT	CASSWDRVSYNSPLHF
TRBV28	TRBJ2-5	NA	NA	TGTGCCAGCAGTTTCGGTATCCTCTTGGAGACCCAGTACTTC	CASSFGILLETQYF
TRBV7-9	TRBJ2-6	NA	TRBD1	TGTGCCAGCAGTTCACCGACAGGGGCTGGGGCCAACGTCCTGACTTTC	CASSSPTGAGANVLTF
TRBV18	TRBJ2-7	NA	TRBD1	TGTGCCAGCTCATCCCGGACAGGGGGTAGGGGATCCTACGAGCAGTACTTC	CASSSRTGGRGSYEQYF
TRBV5-6	TRBJ2-2	NA	TRBD2	TGTGCCAGCAGTTCAATGAGCGGGGACACCGGGGAGCTGTTTTTT	CASSSMSGDTGELFF
TRBV18	TRBJ2-2	once	NA	TGTGCCAGCTCACGGCGTGACAGGAACACCGGGGAGCTGTTTTTT	CASSRRDRNTGELFF
TRBV7-9	TRBJ2-7	NA	TRBD1	TGTGCCAGCAGCTACGGGACAGGCCACTACGAGCAGTACTTC	CASSYGTGHYEQYF
TRBV27	TRBJ2-1	NA	NA	TGTGCCAGCGCCGGGGCCTACAATGAGCAGTTCTTC	CASAGAYNEQFF
TRBV3-1/TRBV3-2	TRBJ2-7	NA	NA	TGTGCCAGCAGCCTCGGTACCGCCTACGAGCAGTACTTC	CASSLGTAYEQYF
TRBV7-6	TRBJ2-5	NA	TRBD2	TGTGCCAGCAGCGCAACTAGCGGGGTCAAGGAGACCCAGTACTTC	CASSATSGVKETQYF
TRBV25-1	TRBJ2-5	NA	NA	TGTGCCAGCAGTGTCGTAGGGGTAGAGACCCAGTACTTC	CASSVVGVETQYF
TRBV29-1	TRBJ2-5	NA	NA	TGCAGCGTCCCGTTGGCGGGACCACAAGAGACCCAGTACTTC	CSVPLAGPQETQYF
TRBV6-2/TRBV6-3	TRBJ1-1	NA	NA	TGTGCCAGCAGTTACTCTCTAGGCCAGGGCCGAATCGAAGCTTTCTTT	CASSYSLGQGRIEAFF
TRBV6-5	TRBJ2-7	NA	NA	TGTGCCAGCAGCAAAACAGGGATCTACGAGCAGTACTTC	CASSKTGIYEQYF
TRBV7-8	TRBJ1-3	NA	NA	TGTGCCAGCAGTGCTTCAACTTTCTCTGGAAACACCATATATTTT	CASSASTFSGNTIYF
TRBV6-1	TRBJ2-7	NA	NA	TGTGCCAGCAGTGAAGCTTGGCAGGGGACCTACGAGCAGTACTTC	CASSEAWQGTYEQYF
TRBV7-9	TRBJ2-2	NA	NA	TGTGCCAGCAGCCCTGGTAGGAGGGAGAACACCGGGGAGCTGTTTTTT	CASSPGRRENTGELFF
TRBV29-1	TRBJ1-2	medium-sized	NA	TGCAGCGTTGCCGAGTTAGCTAACTATGGCTACACCTTC	CSVAELANYGYTF
TRBV30	TRBJ1-2	NA	TRBD1	TGTGCCTGGAGTGGAGGGGAGACAGGGCCCCTCTACTGGGGCTACACCTTC	CAWSGGETGPLYWGYTF
TRBV10-3	TRBJ2-2	NA	NA	TGTGCCATCAGTGAGCGGGACACCGGGGAGCTGTTTTTT	CAISERDTGELFF
TRBV7-2	TRBJ1-2	NA	NA	TGTGCCAGCAGCTTCGGAACAGATAACTATGGCTACACCTTC	CASSFGTDNYGYTF
TRBV30	TRBJ1-3	NA	TRBD1	TGTGCCTGGAGTGCTGGCAGGGGGGGAAACACCATATATTTT	CAWSAGRGGNTIYF
TRBV5-6	TRBJ2-1	NA	TRBD2	TGTGCCAGCAGCTTGGCCATGACTAGCGGCCGCTCCTACAATGAGCAGTTCTTC	CASSLAMTSGRSYNEQFF
TRBV6-5	TRBJ1-2	NA	TRBD1	TGTGCCAGCGGGAGACAGGGCTATGACACCTTC	CASGRQGYDTF
TRBV4-3	TRBJ2-1	NA	TRBD2	TGCGCCAGCAGCCAAATTAGGACTAGCGGGGGTTTGGACAATGAGCAGTTCTTC	CASSQIRTSGGLDNEQFF
TRBV6-4	TRBJ2-3	once	NA	TGTGCCAGCAGTGACTCCTCCGGCCGGGGAATCACAGATACGCAGTATTTT	CASSDSSGRGITDTQYF
TRBV28	TRBJ1-1	once	NA	TGTGCCAGCAGTTCCGTGAACACTGAAGCTTTCTTT	CASSSVNTEAFF
TRBV7-8	TRBJ2-2	NA	NA	TGTGCCAGCAGCTTAGTCTTAAGGGACTTGGGCACCGGGGAGCTGTTTTTT	CASSLVLRDLGTGELFF
TRBV9	TRBJ1-4	once	NA	TGTGCCAGCAGTCAACTTGCAACTAATGAAAAACTGTTTTTT	CASSQLATNEKLFF